This record looks at one T cell receptor (beta chain) sequence and its context. Its antigen remains unknown. The length of the CDR3 is 13 residues. Trimming took 8 bases from V and 4 from J, leaving 12 bases between them. CDR1 and CDR2 from the germline V gene are SNHLY and FYNNEI. TCRdb's copy holds only in-frame clones and misses some; the assay was immunoSEQ multiplex PCR. The sample includes some 88,000 clones, 90% of them seen just once. This entry is derived from a study of T cell responses to AZD1222 COVID-19 vaccine. General observations from the study: With dominance at 160-218 and 743-854, vaccine-associated CD4 TCRs spanned spike. Epitopes outside B.1.351 and B.1.1.7 mutated regions reportedly drew nearly half of spike TCRs. The donor cohort was predominantly white British with a female majority, and clonal diversity may have been underestimated.

The chain has TRBV2 and TRBJ1-5, with D hard to call. The sample was peripheral blood, taken 28 days after the second AZD1222 dose. The TCR comes from an adult who received the AZD1222 COVID-19 vaccine. CDR3 amino acids: CASRRAPNQPQHF. In DNA form, the CDR3 reads TGTGCCAGCCGGAGGGCCCCGAATCAGCCCCAGCATTTT.